This T cell receptor beta chain was captured in a study of blood T cell repertoires in COVID-19. Original handling: From reference gene primer amplification, estimates of nucleated cell counts were derived. The assay was immunoSEQ multiplex PCR, and TCRdb's table has in-frame clones only and misses some. Clone size and V and J calls were adopted from that table, with D and trimming inferred from the DNA. The table shows a few hundred thousand clones, with roughly 90% occurring only once. Resolution of symptoms, clearance, or two negative PCRs was present in recovered Cohort 3 donors. The CDR3 runs to 16 residues. After removal of 5 bases from V and 0 bases from J, the junction contained 8 bases not matched to a gene. CDR1 SEHNR and CDR2 FQNEAQ come from the germline V gene (reference sequence).

This TCR came from a woman aged 55-69 years who had recovered from COVID-19. The sample consisted of PBMCs or T cells enriched from blood (not recorded which). The chain has TRBV7-9 and TRBJ2-3, with TRBD1 matching 7 bases. The CDR3 coding sequence is TGTGCCAGCAGCGCCCAGGACAGGACCAGCACAGATACGCAGTATTTT. Translating gives CASSAQDRTSTDTQYF.